This T cell receptor (beta chain) was captured in a study of cytomegalovirus exposure and HLA in healthy donors listed by TCRdb under 2017. Context from the whole study: An earlier analysis of several hundred of the donors reported approximately 300 Gb of sequence data and 95 million to 130 million unique TCR beta sequences obtained from roughly 180 million T cells. Among a few hundred genotyped donors of the cohort, an average of roughly 240,000 unique TCR beta nucleotide sequences were sequenced per donor, roughly 20% of them non-productive. Alongside the repertoire data, information on donor age, sex, ethnicity and CMV serostatus was compiled. HLA typing included class I and class II loci at four-digit resolution. The aim of the study was to test whether cataloging public T cell receptors could identify signatures of past pathogen exposure. In addition to the first cohort of approximately 670 subjects, a separate validation cohort of 130 or so different subjects was used. Roughly 320 gigabases of sequencing data and around 85 million unique TCR sequences made up an early release that covered several hundred HLA-typed donors. In the later analysis, no new phenotypic data were used to find candidate immune exposures; instead, reliance was placed on TCR beta sequences and their occurrence across donors. In an earlier analysis of more than 550 of the donors, high-throughput TCR beta sequencing was used to judge whether each TCR beta V gene segment behaved as functional or pseudogenic. To predict cytomegalovirus infection status, the study brought together high-throughput TCR immunosequencing, statistical association of individual TCRs with disease status, and machine learning. To study patterns of TCR occurrence, a later analysis re-analyzed previously published TCR beta repertoires from just over 650 donors and added high-resolution HLA genotyping. The number of donors typed differed by locus, with about 629-630 for A, B, C, DRB1 and DQB1, roughly 520 for DQA1, 606 for DPA1, and some 440 for DPB1. All discovery cohort repertoires had been generated on a single sequencing platform. Roughly 5 DR-DQ haplotypes were handled as single units for association and clustering, since linkage in the cohort was strong. Of the approximately 400 genotyped donors, 81% were placed in the genetic ancestry cluster associated with self-reported Caucasian donors. Genome-wide SNP genotypes for about 65% of the 666 donors were used in a later genetic analysis, which treated that subset as a discovery cohort. Using immunosequencing, the study profiled T cell repertoires from 640 or so subjects and related those repertoires to cytomegalovirus serostatus.

Turning to this clone: Its cognate antigen has yet to be identified. Base qualities are not recorded, but no much larger clone differs from it by a single base.

In total, 630 or so healthy bone marrow donors made up the cohort. At the time of sampling, every cohort member was nominally healthy, though immune exposures that went unrecorded were likely present. The donor was CMV seronegative and was included in the group of about 350 seronegative cohort members. A peripheral blood sample was provided by each donor, and peripheral blood mononuclear cells were used for TCR beta sequencing. The Qiagen DNeasy Blood Extraction Kit was used to extract genomic DNA from the blood cell samples. Library preparation employed the immunoSEQ multiplex PCR assay. For the multiplex PCR, a mixture combining 60 forward primers for TCR Vbeta segments and 13 reverse primers for TCR Jbeta segments was used. Amplification of the CDR3 region of rearranged TCR beta genes was performed with a multiplex PCR assay on genomic DNA. Amplified TCR beta libraries were sequenced as 87-base-pair reads on the Illumina HiSeq System. For the original study's pipeline: Across the 700 or so repertoires, a later analysis counted 78 million or so unique TCR beta chains, 8.5 million to 12 million of which were shared by at least two donors. A nearest-neighbor algorithm error-corrected the raw reads and collapsed the reads into unique sequences, merging closely related sequences to remove PCR and sequencing errors. V, D and J gene segments were assigned by aligning CDR3 sequences to IMGT reference sequences. For a sequence to be retained, a match of at least six nucleotides was required to both a V gene segment and a J gene segment. A rearrangement counted as productive if the CDR3 had no stop codons and remained in frame with V and J, and every other rearrangement counted as non-productive. Following IMGT convention, CDR3 was defined as the stretch from the second conserved V-encoded cysteine up to the conserved J-encoded phenylalanine. The earlier analysis of roughly 590 of the donors excluded any sequence lacking an unambiguous match to a single V gene segment. In an earlier analysis of roughly 600 of the donors, a V segment was called functional when productive rearrangements were above 56.7%, and segregating when the standard deviation between donors exceeded 5%. A statistical classification framework was built for diagnosing cytomegalovirus status from the catalog of TCR beta chain sequences. In a later analysis, V and J genes were assigned by comparing TCR nucleotide sequences against IMGT/GENE-DB human TR gene sequences. The TCRdist pipeline was used in a later analysis to assign CDR3 sequences and most-parsimonious VDJ recombination scenarios. In a later analysis, every TCR beta chain was defined by the combination of its CDR3 amino acid sequence and its V-gene family, and reads without a unique V-gene family were dropped. To address suspected cross-contamination and a sequencing artifact, a later analysis removed roughly 580 highly shared, low-generation-probability nucleotide sequences. In a later analysis, a clonal expansion index for each public chain was calculated from normalized within-repertoire ranks of inferred template counts. In a later analysis, generation probabilities were computed with a VDJ recombination model fitted to out-of-frame rearrangements, and the resulting probabilities were checked against IGoR. In a later analysis, hypergeometric tests were used to score TCR-TCR, TCR-HLA and TCR-CMV co-occurrence, with a repertoire-size bias correction applied to TCR pairs. In a later analysis, false discovery rates were estimated by permuting HLA or CMV assignments 20 times. In a later analysis, co-occurring TCRs were grouped using DBSCAN, with TCRdist sequence similarity added in when clustering inside HLA-allele-positive subsets. Repertoires with fewer than 30,000 or more than 120,000 public chains were left out of co-occurrence clustering, as were about 5 repertoires with anomalous nucleotide sharing. The clones in this table, taken by TCRdb from immuneACCESS, are in-frame only. Not every clone is retained; where verified, under half of the shortfall comes from an unresolved V gene, and the cause of the rest is unknown. V, J and clone size are taken as reported in that table, and D and trimming were inferred from the DNA itself. The sample data list some 170,000 clones, and roughly 85% of these were observed just once. Around 1.9% of the sample belongs to the ten largest clones.

Compared with germline, V lacks 4 bases and J lacks 4 bases; bases without a gene match: 2. Per the germline V gene, KGHSH is the CDR1 and LQKENI is the CDR2. The CDR3 contains 15 residues, cysteine and phenylalanine counted. Only the CDR3 portion is preserved as DNA: 45 bases, with reading frame beginning at the first base. What the authors observed across the whole study: The earlier analysis of approximately 590 of the donors excluded 15 to 20 rarely observed V segments, including chromosome 9 orphons, because counts were too low. The cohort was sequenced for TCR beta chains only, and without alpha or paired-chain data the features that could be detected were limited. Strong co-occurrence of HLA alleles, especially DR and DQ, made assigning TCR associations to individual alleles difficult. In a later genetic analysis, a missense DCLRE1C variant was associated with V-gene and J-gene trimming of TCR beta chains, and the association was replicated in an independent cohort. Because HLA typing was missing for some donors at each locus, association tests included only the typed subset. According to a later genetic analysis, donors in an Asian-associated ancestry cluster had fewer N-insertions in productive TCRs than the approximately 700-donor mean. Because the 87-base-pair reads could not distinguish some IMGT-functional V segments, including TRBV6-2 and TRBV6-3, those segments were excluded. In a later analysis, HLA-associated TCR beta chains showed more clonal expansion and lower generation probabilities than non-associated chains that were equally common. A cluster of highly shared sequence variants was judged likely to represent a technical artifact of the sequencing pipeline. In a later analysis, the rate of TCR association differed among HLA loci, with DRB1 alleles having the most associated TCRs and HLA-C alleles having the fewest. The study listed 150 to 200 TCR beta chains as associated with cytomegalovirus. Linkage disequilibrium might explain the correlated functional status among segregating V segments, but an unknown experimental factor could not be ruled out. Cytomegalovirus status was reported to be diagnosed by the classifier with high specificity and sensitivity in both the original and validation cohorts. CMV serostatus was the only immune exposure information available for the cohort. A later analysis associated 16,951 TCR beta sequences with specific HLA alleles at a false discovery rate of 0.05. In vitro tests confirmed that a few of the cytomegalovirus-associated TCR beta chains recognize cytomegalovirus antigens. A later analysis reported that several top co-occurrence clusters appeared linked to parvovirus B19, influenza, CMV and Epstein-Barr virus. According to a later analysis, most CMV-associated TCR beta chains appeared to be HLA-restricted, and the HLA associations seemed to be driven largely by CMV exposure. A further reported finding was that TCR beta sequences accurately predicted the HLA-A and HLA-B alleles for most subjects in the first cohort. Presence/absence analyses assumed roughly uniform sequencing depth across donors, an assumption that may not hold. An earlier analysis of around 500 of the donors showed that most TCR beta V segments appeared in productive rearrangements either about 87% or about 30% of the time, which broadly matched IMGT annotations. The authors suggested that the approach could potentially be generalized to other disease states and immunological phenotypes. Most TCR sequences were seen in very few donors, while some public TCRs were found in many individuals.

This TCR was sampled from a man aged 40-55 years in good health and CMV-seronegative. Sample: PBMCs. The chain was built from TRBV18 and TRBJ2-5; 14 bases in the middle match TRBD2. The CDR3 protein is CASSRGLAGAETQYF. The nucleotide sequence reads as follows: TGTGCCAGCTCACGGGGACTAGCGGGAGCAGAGACCCAGTACTTC.